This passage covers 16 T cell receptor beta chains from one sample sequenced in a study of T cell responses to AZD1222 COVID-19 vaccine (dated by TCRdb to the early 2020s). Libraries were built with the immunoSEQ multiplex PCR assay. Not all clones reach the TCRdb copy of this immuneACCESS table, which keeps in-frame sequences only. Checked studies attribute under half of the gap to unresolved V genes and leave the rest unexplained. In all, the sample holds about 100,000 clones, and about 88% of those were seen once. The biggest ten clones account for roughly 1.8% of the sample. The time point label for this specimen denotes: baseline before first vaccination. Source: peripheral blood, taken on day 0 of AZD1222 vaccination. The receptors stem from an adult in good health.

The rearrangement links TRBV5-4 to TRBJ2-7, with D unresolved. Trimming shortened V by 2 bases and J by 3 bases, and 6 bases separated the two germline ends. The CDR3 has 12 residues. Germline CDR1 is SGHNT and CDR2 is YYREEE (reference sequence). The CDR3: CASSLGNYEQYF. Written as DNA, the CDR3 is TGTGCCAGCAGCTTAGGGAACTACGAGCAGTACTTC.

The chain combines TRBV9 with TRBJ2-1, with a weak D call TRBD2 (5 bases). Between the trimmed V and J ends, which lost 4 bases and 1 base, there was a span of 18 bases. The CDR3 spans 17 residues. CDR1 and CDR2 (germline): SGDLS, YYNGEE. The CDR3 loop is CASSFYWSVASYNEQFF. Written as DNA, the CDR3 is TGTGCCAGCAGCTTTTATTGGTCGGTAGCGTCCTACAATGAGCAGTTCTTC.

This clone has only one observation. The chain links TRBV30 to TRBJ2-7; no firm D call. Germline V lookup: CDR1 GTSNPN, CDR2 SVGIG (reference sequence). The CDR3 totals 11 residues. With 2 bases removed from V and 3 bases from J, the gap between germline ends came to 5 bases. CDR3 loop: CAWSLVYEQYF. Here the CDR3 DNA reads TGTGCCTGGAGTCTTGTCTACGAGCAGTACTTC.

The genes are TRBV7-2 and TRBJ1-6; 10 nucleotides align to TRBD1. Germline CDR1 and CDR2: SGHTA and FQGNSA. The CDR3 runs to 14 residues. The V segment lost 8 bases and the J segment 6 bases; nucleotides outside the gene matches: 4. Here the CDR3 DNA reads TGTGCCAGCGGCGGGACAGGGGTTAATTCACCCCTCCACTTT. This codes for CASGGTGVNSPLHF.

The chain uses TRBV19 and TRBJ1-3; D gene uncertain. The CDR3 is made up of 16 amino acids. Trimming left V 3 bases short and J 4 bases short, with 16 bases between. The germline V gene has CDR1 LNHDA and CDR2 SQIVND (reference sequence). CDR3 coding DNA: TGTGCCAGTAGTATTGTGGGCCTCCCCCGAGGAAACACCATATATTTT. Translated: CASSIVGLPRGNTIYF.

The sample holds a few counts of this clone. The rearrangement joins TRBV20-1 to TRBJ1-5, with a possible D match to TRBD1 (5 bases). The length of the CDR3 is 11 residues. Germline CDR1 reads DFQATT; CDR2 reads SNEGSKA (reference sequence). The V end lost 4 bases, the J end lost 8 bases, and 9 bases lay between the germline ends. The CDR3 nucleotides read TGCAGTGCTAAAACGGACAAGCCCCAGCATTTT. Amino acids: CSAKTDKPQHF.

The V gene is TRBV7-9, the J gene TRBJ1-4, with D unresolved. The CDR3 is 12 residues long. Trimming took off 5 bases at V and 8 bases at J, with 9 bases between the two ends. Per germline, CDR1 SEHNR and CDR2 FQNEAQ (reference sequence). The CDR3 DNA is TGTGCCAGCAGCACGACCCGAGAAAAACTGTTTTTT. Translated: CASSTTREKLFF.

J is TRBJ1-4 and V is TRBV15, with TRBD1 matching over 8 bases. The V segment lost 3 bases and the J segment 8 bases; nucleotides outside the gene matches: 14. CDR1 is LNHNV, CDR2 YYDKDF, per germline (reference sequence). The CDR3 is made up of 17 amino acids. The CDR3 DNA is TGTGCCACCAGCAGCGTTAAGGACAGGGTAATTAGCGAAAAACTGTTTTTT. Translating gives CATSSVKDRVISEKLFF.

In DNA, the CDR3 is TGTGCCAGCAGCCCCCTCTGGACAGGAGGGGCCGGGGAGCTGTTTTTT. It encodes CASSPLWTGGAGELFF. This rearrangement joins TRBV11-1 to TRBJ2-2, with D possibly being TRBD1 (7 bases). Trimming took off 5 bases at V and 6 bases at J, with 19 bases between the two ends. The germline V gene has CDR1 SGHAT and CDR2 FQDESV (reference sequence). The CDR3 has 16 residues.

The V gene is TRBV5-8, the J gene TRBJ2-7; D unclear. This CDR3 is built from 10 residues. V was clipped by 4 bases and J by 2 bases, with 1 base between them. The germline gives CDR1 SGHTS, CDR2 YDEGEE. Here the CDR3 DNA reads TGTGCCAGCAGCGCCTACGAGCAGTACTTC. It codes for CASSAYEQYF. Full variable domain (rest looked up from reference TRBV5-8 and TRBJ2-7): EAGVTQSPTHLIKTRGQQATLRCSPISGHTSVYWYQQALGLGLQFLLWYDEGEERNRGNFPPRFSGRQFPNYSSELNVNALELEDSALYLCASSAYEQYFGPGTRLTVT.

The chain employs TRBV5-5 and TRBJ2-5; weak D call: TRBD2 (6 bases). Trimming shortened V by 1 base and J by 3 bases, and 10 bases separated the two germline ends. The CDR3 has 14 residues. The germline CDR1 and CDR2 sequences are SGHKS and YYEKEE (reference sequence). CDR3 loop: CASSLRQREETQYF. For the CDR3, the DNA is TGTGCCAGCAGCTTGAGACAGCGGGAAGAGACCCAGTACTTC.

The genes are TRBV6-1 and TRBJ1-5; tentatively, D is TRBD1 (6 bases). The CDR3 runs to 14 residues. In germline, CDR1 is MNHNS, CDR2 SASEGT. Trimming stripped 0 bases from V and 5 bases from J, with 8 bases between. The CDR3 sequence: CASSEAGAYQPQHF. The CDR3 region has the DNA TGTGCCAGCAGTGAAGCGGGGGCCTATCAGCCCCAGCATTTT.

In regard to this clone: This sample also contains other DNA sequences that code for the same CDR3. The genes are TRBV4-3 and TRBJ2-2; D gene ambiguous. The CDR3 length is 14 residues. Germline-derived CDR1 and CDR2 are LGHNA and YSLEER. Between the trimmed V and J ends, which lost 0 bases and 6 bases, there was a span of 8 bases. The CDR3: CASSQERVPGELFF. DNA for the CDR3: TGCGCCAGCAGCCAAGAAAGAGTTCCCGGGGAGCTGTTTTTT.

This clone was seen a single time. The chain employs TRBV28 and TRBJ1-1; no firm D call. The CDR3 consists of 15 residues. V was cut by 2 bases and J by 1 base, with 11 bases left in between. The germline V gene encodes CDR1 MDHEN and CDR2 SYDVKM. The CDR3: CASSLREVGNTEAFF. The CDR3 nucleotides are TGTGCCAGCAGTTTAAGGGAAGTGGGGAACACTGAAGCTTTCTTT.

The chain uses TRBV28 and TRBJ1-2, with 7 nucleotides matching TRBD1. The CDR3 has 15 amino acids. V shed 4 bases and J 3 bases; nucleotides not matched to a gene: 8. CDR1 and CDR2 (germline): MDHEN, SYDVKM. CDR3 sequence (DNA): TGTGCCAGCAGTTCCTTGACAGGGAGGGACTATGGCTACACCTTC. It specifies CASSSLTGRDYGYTF.

For the CDR3, the DNA is TGTGCCAGCAGCTTACGAGGTCACGGGGAGCTGTTTTTT. It specifies CASSLRGHGELFF. V gene TRBV7-3 combines with J gene TRBJ2-2; D gene ambiguous. V was clipped by 2 bases and J by 7 bases, with 8 bases between them. The length of the CDR3 is 13 residues. Germline V gene sequence: CDR1 SGHTA, CDR2 FQGTGA.